Shown below are 3 T cell receptor beta chains from a single sample sequenced in a study of blood T cell repertoires in COVID-19. Only in-frame clones appear in the TCRdb table, and some are missing; sequencing was by immunoSEQ multiplex PCR. The table lists 59,000 or so clones, 73% of them singletons. Sequenced sample: peripheral blood. Receptors originate from a woman between 50 and 59 years old with active or convalescent COVID-19.

The V gene is TRBV29-1, the J gene TRBJ2-7; 7 bases match TRBD1. The germline V gene has CDR1 SQVTM and CDR2 ANQGSEA. J gave up 7 bases and V 6 bases, and 12 bases lay outside the gene matches. The CDR3 loop spans 13 amino acids. CDR3 residues: CSVADRSPGEQYF. The CDR3 nucleotides read TGCAGCGTCGCGGACAGGTCTCCGGGGGAGCAGTACTTC.

This clone came up once. This chain connects TRBV10-3 to TRBJ1-1, with TRBD1 matching 9 bases. The J segment lost 11 bases and the V segment lost 2 bases, leaving 15 bases of the junction unmatched. The CDR3 length is 16 residues. CDR1 and CDR2 from the germline V gene are ENHRY and SYGVKD. CDR3 nucleotides: TGTGCCATCAGTGAGCCGATGAAACAGGGGGCTCTGGAGGCTTTCTTT. This gives the protein CAISEPMKQGALEAFF.

This chain uses TRBV7-2 with TRBJ2-7; tentative D call: TRBD2 (7 bases). Germline lookup yields CDR1 SGHTA and CDR2 FQGNSA. The CDR3 covers 14 residues. V lost 0 bases and J lost 4, with 10 bases in between. The CDR3 DNA is TGTGCCAGCAGCTTAGCGGGAGGGGGTTACGAGCAGTACTTC. This encodes CASSLAGGGYEQYF.